Below are 10 T cell receptor beta chains sequenced from a single sample in a study of control samples from healthy donors and cancer patients. Repertoires were generated with immunoSEQ multiplex PCR, while TCRdb's copy carries only in-frame clones and drops some. The sample includes some 100,000 clones, about nine tenths of them seen just once. Sequencing input: blood. These receptors were obtained from a human donor in good health. The donor label of this sample is uncertain.

V is TRBV7-3 and J is TRBJ2-5, with 7 bases aligning to TRBD1. J was trimmed by 0 bases and V by 9 bases; bases with no gene match: 13. CDR1 and CDR2 (germline): SGHTA, FQGTGA. This CDR3 has 16 amino acids. The CDR3: CASNRRQGKDQETQYF. CDR3 in DNA: TGTGCCAGTAATAGAAGACAGGGTAAAGACCAAGAGACCCAGTACTTC.

This clone was counted a few times. The V gene is TRBV24-1, the J gene TRBJ2-4, with a tentative D call TRBD1 (6 bases). Trimming took off 5 bases at V and 6 bases at J, with 10 bases between the two ends. Germline assignment: CDR1 KGHDR and CDR2 SFDVKD. The CDR3 has 13 residues. The CDR3 bases are TGTGCCACCAGTGGACAGGTGAGAAACATTCAGTACTTC. The encoded protein is CATSGQVRNIQYF.

The rearrangement joins TRBV12-3 or TRBV12-4 to TRBJ2-2; D unresolved. The CDR3 runs to 13 residues. The V gene lost 5 bases and the J gene lost 6 bases, with 10 bases spanning the gap. In DNA, the CDR3 is TGTGCCAGCAGTCCCCGGATGGCCGGGGAGCTGTTTTTT. It codes for CASSPRMAGELFF.

The chain links TRBV24-1 to TRBJ1-5, with a possible D match to TRBD1 (5 bases). Between the trimmed V and J ends, which lost 3 bases and 3 bases, there was a span of 14 bases. The CDR3 runs to 16 residues. The V gene's germline CDR1 is KGHDR and CDR2 SFDVKD. The CDR3 sequence: CATSDHRDGDNQPQHF. DNA for the CDR3: TGTGCCACCAGTGATCACCGGGACGGGGACAATCAGCCCCAGCATTTT.

The CDR3 region is CASSRRQSYNSPLHF. CDR3 nucleotide sequence: TGTGCCAGCAGCCGTCGACAGTCCTATAATTCACCCCTCCACTTT. This chain connects TRBV5-6 to TRBJ1-6, with D tentatively TRBD1 (5 bases). The CDR3 has 15 residues. V was pared by 4 bases and J by 1 base, with 9 bases between. Germline CDR1 is SGHDT and CDR2 is YYEEEE.

The sample holds one count of this clone. Here the CDR3 DNA reads TGTGCCTGGGGGGGGCGGGGGGACCAAGAGACCCAGTACTTC. Translated, it gives CAWGGRGDQETQYF. This chain joins TRBV30 and TRBJ2-5; 8 positions match TRBD2. The V gene's germline CDR1 is GTSNPN and CDR2 SVGIG (reference sequence). J was trimmed by 0 bases and V by 5 bases; bases with no gene match: 5. The CDR3 is 14 amino acids.

The chain has TRBV6-2 or TRBV6-3 and TRBJ2-3, with 10 bases fitting TRBD1. The V gene end was trimmed by 0 bases and the J gene end by 3 bases; junction bases not matched to a gene: 9. In germline, CDR1 is MNHEY, CDR2 SVGEGT. This CDR3 is built from 18 residues. DNA for the CDR3: TGTGCCAGCAGTTACTCTAGGACAGGGGGACTGTGGACAGATACGCAGTATTTT. Amino acid sequence: CASSYSRTGGLWTDTQYF.

The chain uses TRBV30 and TRBJ2-7, with 7 bases that match TRBD1. CDR1 GTSNPN and CDR2 SVGIG come from the germline V gene (reference sequence). Trimming at V came to 1 base and at J to 4 bases, leaving 4 bases not matched to a gene. This CDR3 contains 13 residues. The CDR3 bases are TGTGCCTGGAGTGATAACAGGGGTTACGAGCAGTACGTC. This translates into CAWSDNRGYEQYV.

The chain carries TRBV27 and TRBJ2-4, with D perhaps matching TRBD2 (7 bases). From germline, CDR1 is MNHEY and CDR2 SMNVEV (reference sequence). The CDR3 extends over 17 amino acids. V shed 4 bases and J shed 2 bases, with 18 bases lying between them. CDR3 nucleotide sequence: TGTGCCAGCAGTTCTGGGTGGGGGGGCTGGCCCAAAAACATTCAGTACTTC. This translates into CASSSGWGGWPKNIQYF.

The V gene is TRBV7-8, the J gene TRBJ1-5, with TRBD1 identical over 9 bases. J lost 4 bases, V lost 4 bases, and 5 bases had no gene match. The length of the CDR3 is 15 residues. The germline V gene has CDR1 SGHVS and CDR2 FQNEAQ. The CDR3 sequence is CASSSTGGENQPQHF. The CDR3 bases are TGTGCCAGCAGCTCCACAGGGGGCGAGAATCAGCCCCAGCATTTT.